A single sample gave rise to the 10 T cell receptor beta chains below, sequenced in a study of T cells in Graves' hyperthyroidism and ophthalmopathy. Amplification of TCR beta CDR3 regions was performed using RNA transcripts as template. The HTBI set primed first-round TCR CDR3 RT-PCR. One entry per CDR3 protein, called by TCRdb with MiXCR from the multiplex PCR reads. The data show approximately 270,000 distinct CDR3 sequences, approximately 15% seen once. The sample consisted of blood. These receptor sequences come from a woman aged 40 to 50 with Graves' hyperthyroidism that later progressed to Graves' ophthalmopathy.

This clonotype was found many times. The V and J genes are TRBV19 and TRBJ1-5; 8 bases are a match to TRBD1. CDR1 and CDR2 (germline): LNHDA, SQIVND (reference sequence). Trimming took 6 bases from V and 7 from J; bases not matched to a gene: 8. The CDR3 sequence is 14 residues long. CDR3 coding DNA: TGTGCCAGTAGATCATGGACAGGGCGGCAGCCCCAGCATTTT. Protein sequence: CASRSWTGRQPQHF.

This clonotype was recorded at least ten times. This chain connects TRBV5-4 to TRBJ2-7; D might be TRBD2 (5 bases). This CDR3 region has 16 residues. Trimming took 2 bases from V and 0 from J, leaving 15 bases between them. Germline V CDR1 and CDR2: SGHNT, YYREEE (reference sequence). CDR3 nucleotide sequence: TGTGCCAGCAGCTTCTCCCCTGGGAGCGGCTCCTACGAGCAGTACTTC. It yields the protein CASSFSPGSGSYEQYF.

In this sample, this clonotype turned up many times. The V and J genes are TRBV7-3 and TRBJ2-1; 14 nucleotides line up with TRBD2. The CDR3 length is 15 residues. Germline lookup yields CDR1 SGHTA and CDR2 FQGTGA. J lost 8 bases, V lost 4 bases, and 4 bases had no gene match. In nucleotides, the CDR3 is TGTGCCAGCAGCTCGGGACTAGCGGGAGTTGATGAGCAGTTCTTC. Translating it yields CASSSGLAGVDEQFF.

This clonotype was counted many times. This chain links TRBV27 with TRBJ2-7; 10 positions agree with TRBD2. Germline V gives CDR1 MNHEY, CDR2 SMNVEV (reference sequence). Trimming took 6 bases from V and 9 from J; bases not matched to a gene: 14. The CDR3 sequence is 15 residues long. The CDR3 DNA sequence: TGTGCCAGCAGCATTAGCGGACTAGCGGAAATCGGGCAGTACTTC. Translating it yields CASSISGLAEIGQYF.

This clonotype was seen repeatedly, ten times or more. This chain joins TRBV5-1 and TRBJ2-7, with no clear D. V was clipped by 0 bases and J by 2 bases, with 12 bases between them. This CDR3 has 15 residues. Germline V gene sequence: CDR1 SGHRS, CDR2 YFSETQ. The CDR3 loop is CASSLALARPYEQYF. In DNA, the CDR3 is TGCGCCAGCAGCTTGGCCTTGGCGAGACCCTACGAGCAGTACTTC.

This clonotype showed up many times. The chain carries TRBV19 and TRBJ1-1, with a tentative D call TRBD1 (6 bases). Germline lookup yields CDR1 LNHDA and CDR2 SQIVND (reference sequence). V was cut by 7 bases and J by 4 bases, with 13 bases left in between. The CDR3 spans 13 residues. In DNA, the CDR3 is TGTGCCAGTAAGGGGGAGGGGGGCACTGAAGCTTTCTTT. Translation gives CASKGEGGTEAFF.

This clonotype was observed a few times. A much larger clone lies one base from this, so it may be a read error. V and J are TRBV7-3 and TRBJ2-5; D is unclear. CDR1 is SGHTA and CDR2 is FQGTGA in the germline V gene. The CDR3 extends over 13 amino acids. The CDR3 DNA reads TGTGCCGGCAGCTTAGACATAGGGGAGACCCAGTACTTC. Protein: CAGSLDIGETQYF.

This clonotype has a count of ten or more. Here the CDR3 reads CASSYSLGSNQPQHF. The CDR3 DNA is TGTGCCAGCAGTTACTCGTTAGGGAGCAATCAGCCCCAGCATTTT. This chain joins TRBV6-6 and TRBJ1-5, with D hard to call. In germline, CDR1 is MNHNY, CDR2 SVGAGI (reference sequence). V was shortened by 0 bases and J by 1 base, with 7 bases between the two germline ends. This CDR3 spans 15 amino acids.

This clonotype was seen many times. This chain uses TRBV25-1 with TRBJ2-5, with 9 bases identical to TRBD1. Germline V gives CDR1 MGHDK, CDR2 SYGVNS. This CDR3 region has 16 residues. The ends lost 0 bases at V and 4 bases at J; junction bases unmatched: 6. Here the CDR3 DNA reads TGTGCCAGCAGTGAATACGACAGGGGACAGGGAGAGACCCAGTACTTC. Protein product: CASSEYDRGQGETQYF.

This clonotype came up many times. The chain recombines TRBV3-1 with TRBJ1-1; TRBD1 matches at 9 bases. Germline V gives CDR1 LGHDT, CDR2 YNNKEL (reference sequence). The CDR3 runs to 18 residues. J gave up 0 bases and V 4 bases, and 12 bases lay outside the gene matches. This CDR3 reads CASSPYRDRVGMNTEAFF. CDR3 sequence (DNA): TGTGCCAGCAGCCCGTACCGGGACAGGGTAGGCATGAACACTGAAGCTTTCTTT.